This entry describes one T cell receptor beta chain. Clones were read by immunoSEQ multiplex PCR, and TCRdb kept only the in-frame ones, dropping some. The sample consists of more than 300,000 clones, around 87% of them appearing once. CDR1 MDHEN and CDR2 SYDVKM come from the germline V gene. The CDR3 covers 20 residues. J was trimmed by 0 bases and V by 3 bases; bases with no gene match: 18. The sample is drawn from a study of blood T cell repertoires in COVID-19. Study information: The analysed material was cDNA or gDNA that came from T cells, B-cell-depleted T cells, or PBMCs.

Sequencing was carried out using peripheral blood. V gene TRBV28 combines with J gene TRBJ2-3; 7 nucleotides line up with TRBD2. This sequence was found in a woman in her 30s with COVID-19, enrolled during active disease. The CDR3 DNA is TGTGCCAGCAGTTTCCCCTCTGCGGGAGTTTCGATAACTAGCACAGATACGCAGTATTTT. Protein sequence: CASSFPSAGVSITSTDTQYF. Full variable domain (remainder filled in from reference TRBV28 and TRBJ2-3): DVKVTQSSRYLVKRTGEKVFLECVQDMDHENMFWYRQDPGLGLRLIYFSYDVKMKEKGDIPEGYSVSREKKERFSLILESASTNQTSMYLCASSFPSAGVSITSTDTQYFGPGTRLTVL.